Listed below are T cell receptor beta chains from one sample, sequenced in a study of human CD8 memory T cell subsets. TCRdb re-called the 5' RACE reads, yielding one record per CDR3 amino acid sequence without DNA. The table lists roughly 17,000 distinct CDR3 sequences. What was sequenced was CD8+ stem-like memory T cells (TSCM and TCM) sorted from PBMCs. These receptors came from a human donor in good health. CDR3s include the opening cysteine and the closing phenylalanine or tryptophan.

v_gene: TRBV28; j_gene: TRBJ2-5; CDR3aa: CASSRQIRVETQYF
v_gene: TRBV20-1; j_gene: TRBJ2-7; CDR3aa: CSARDRGQGTYEQYF
v_gene: TRBV19; j_gene: TRBJ2-2; CDR3aa: CASSTPLWTGRTGELFF
v_gene: TRBV20-1; j_gene: TRBJ2-5; CDR3aa: CSARDRQAEAKETQYF
v_gene: TRBV20-1; j_gene: TRBJ2-7; CDR3aa: CSAEDELEQYF
v_gene: TRBV7-9; j_gene: TRBJ1-2; CDR3aa: CASSLVSPNYGYTF
v_gene: TRBV7-8; j_gene: TRBJ2-2; CDR3aa: CASSLNPGVTGELFF
v_gene: TRBV6-2/TRBV6-3; j_gene: TRBJ2-7; CDR3aa: CASSADRGFSYEQYF
v_gene: TRBV5-1; j_gene: TRBJ2-1; CDR3aa: CASRTTGVTYNEQFF
v_gene: TRBV7-9; j_gene: TRBJ2-1; CDR3aa: CASSPRGGAYNEQFF
v_gene: TRBV29-1; j_gene: TRBJ2-2; CDR3aa: CSVDGGPHGELFF
v_gene: TRBV20-1; j_gene: TRBJ2-1; CDR3aa: CSEKTPMMNEQFF
v_gene: TRBV28; j_gene: TRBJ2-7; CDR3aa: CASSPGLGEYEQYF
v_gene: TRBV5-4; j_gene: TRBJ2-2; CDR3aa: CASSVGLAGGQNTGELFF
v_gene: TRBV28; j_gene: TRBJ1-5; CDR3aa: CASQGLNSNQPQHF
v_gene: TRBV12-3/TRBV12-4; j_gene: TRBJ2-2; CDR3aa: CASSPDRGGPNTGELFF
v_gene: TRBV4-3; j_gene: TRBJ1-1; CDR3aa: CASSEAVMNTEAFF
v_gene: TRBV25-1; j_gene: TRBJ2-2; CDR3aa: CASSKSGRTNTGELFF
v_gene: TRBV7-8; j_gene: TRBJ2-3; CDR3aa: CASSPPRGGRTTDTQYF
v_gene: TRBV5-1; j_gene: TRBJ2-7; CDR3aa: CASSFSGFNEQYF
v_gene: TRBV27; j_gene: TRBJ2-1; CDR3aa: CASSLRIIPGQGTYEQFF
v_gene: TRBV6-1; j_gene: TRBJ1-1; CDR3aa: CASRYPGRGKTEAFF
v_gene: TRBV5-6; j_gene: TRBJ1-2; CDR3aa: CASSFWGLTGLSYGYTF
v_gene: TRBV6-2/TRBV6-3; j_gene: TRBJ2-2; CDR3aa: CASSYFVGGAGELFF
v_gene: TRBV5-1; j_gene: TRBJ2-1; CDR3aa: CASSRTSLSSYNEQFF
v_gene: TRBV28; j_gene: TRBJ1-4; CDR3aa: CASSSVQGGIGTNEKLFF
v_gene: TRBV12-3/TRBV12-4; j_gene: TRBJ2-7; CDR3aa: CASSRNSNEQYF